Following are 22 T cell receptor beta chains from one sample sequenced in a study of blood T cell repertoires in COVID-19. Libraries were prepared by immunoSEQ multiplex PCR; TCRdb keeps only in-frame clonotypes and omits some of them. The repertoire includes roughly 150,000 clones, around nine tenths of them detected once, and less than 5.5% sits in the top ten. The specimen was peripheral blood. The receptors were gathered from a human donor in a cohort sampled during active COVID-19.

The chain is built from TRBV4-3 and TRBJ2-7, with TRBD1 matching 9 bases. The V segment lost 4 bases and the J segment 2 bases; nucleotides outside the gene matches: 6. This CDR3 region has 15 residues. Per germline, CDR1 LGHNA and CDR2 YSLEER. The CDR3: CASSPGTGLTYEQYF. The CDR3 region has the DNA TGCGCCAGCAGCCCCGGGACAGGGCTTACCTACGAGCAGTACTTC.

V and J are TRBV28 and TRBJ1-4; D not resolved. V dropped 3 bases and J dropped 4 bases, with 9 bases sitting between them. The germline CDR1 and CDR2 sequences are MDHEN and SYDVKM. The CDR3 is 14 amino acids. CDR3 in DNA: TGTGCCAGCAGTTTTAGAGGCGTTAATGAAAAACTGTTTTTT. Its protein product is CASSFRGVNEKLFF.

The rearrangement links TRBV4-1 to TRBJ2-1, with 7 bases lining up with TRBD2. The CDR3 covers 15 residues. Germline lookup yields CDR1 MGHRA and CDR2 YSYEKL. Unmatched junction bases numbered 20, after V lost 8 bases and J lost 13 bases. The CDR3 DNA sequence: TGCGCCAGCTGTACGGGGGGTCTGGGGATCGGCCGTCAGTTCTTC. It specifies CASCTGGLGIGRQFF.

The chain recombines TRBV6-6 with TRBJ2-7; TRBD2 agrees at 7 bases. The V gene end was trimmed by 5 bases and the J gene end by 2 bases; junction bases not matched to a gene: 6. CDR3 length: 14 amino acids. Germline V CDR1 and CDR2: MNHNY, SVGAGI (reference sequence). CDR3 amino acids: CASSPLAETYEQYF. The CDR3 nucleotides are TGTGCCAGCAGTCCGCTAGCGGAAACCTACGAGCAGTACTTC.

This chain uses TRBV5-1 with TRBJ2-7, with 8 bases identical to TRBD1. CDR1 and CDR2 from the germline V gene are SGHRS and YFSETQ. The trim removed 4 bases at V and 2 bases at J, leaving 8 bases unmatched. The CDR3 length is 15 residues. CDR3 DNA: TGCGCCAGCAGCCCCTCGACAGGGGTCACCTACGAGCAGTACTTC. This encodes CASSPSTGVTYEQYF.

This chain's CDR3 is CASSQAGDRVTYEQYF. The CDR3 nucleotides are TGCGCCAGCAGCCAGGCGGGGGACAGGGTGACCTACGAGCAGTACTTC. The chain recombines TRBV4-3 with TRBJ2-7; 9 bases map to TRBD1. V lost 3 bases, J lost 2 bases, and 8 bases stayed unmatched. The CDR3 extends over 16 amino acids. In germline, CDR1 is LGHNA, CDR2 YSLEER.

This chain uses TRBV4-1 with TRBJ1-2, with D unclear. This CDR3 comprises 16 residues. Trimming left V 1 base short and J 2 bases short, with 14 bases between. Germline values: CDR1 MGHRA, CDR2 YSYEKL. The CDR3 here is CASSQGPDGINYGYTF. The CDR3 region has the DNA TGCGCCAGCAGCCAAGGGCCCGACGGGATCAACTATGGCTACACCTTC.

The V gene is TRBV2, the J gene TRBJ2-7, with D possibly TRBD2 on 5 matching bases. The V gene's germline CDR1 is SNHLY and CDR2 FYNNEI. The length of the CDR3 is 13 residues. V lost 6 bases and J 2 bases, leaving 11 bases between the germline ends. Written as DNA, the CDR3 is TGTGCCAGCAGATCAAGCGGAACCTACGAGCAGTACTTC. Its protein is CASRSSGTYEQYF.

CDR3 in amino acids: CASSQGRDTTNYGYTF. The CDR3 coding sequence is TGCGCCAGCAGCCAAGGTCGGGACACAACTAACTATGGCTACACCTTC. This sequence joins TRBV4-1 and TRBJ1-2; TRBD1 is a possible D gene (6 bases). Germline V gene sequence: CDR1 MGHRA, CDR2 YSYEKL. V was pared by 1 base and J by 0 bases, with 12 bases between. This CDR3 is built from 16 residues.

The V and J genes are TRBV27 and TRBJ2-6; D gene unclear. Trimming pared 4 bases from V and 1 base from J, leaving 5 bases between. The CDR3 length is 14 residues. Germline V CDR1 and CDR2: MNHEY, SMNVEV (reference sequence). The CDR3 sequence: CASSSSSGANVLTF. The DNA for the CDR3 is TGTGCCAGCAGTTCCTCTTCTGGGGCCAACGTCCTGACTTTC.

The CDR3, as DNA: TGTGCCAGTAGTTTCGACAGAATACCCTACGAGCAGTACTTC. Translated, it gives CASSFDRIPYEQYF. V usage is TRBV19 and J usage is TRBJ2-7, with a tentative D call TRBD1 (5 bases). The CDR3 runs 14 residues. Germline V CDR1 and CDR2: LNHDA, SQIVND (reference sequence). Trimming took off 5 bases at V and 2 bases at J, with 13 bases between the two ends.

This sequence joins TRBV18 and TRBJ2-7; D gene ambiguous. V was trimmed by 3 bases and J by 0 bases, leaving 6 bases between them. This CDR3 has 13 residues. From germline, CDR1 is KGHSH and CDR2 LQKENI. The CDR3 here is CASSPPGSYEQYF. In nucleotides, the CDR3 is TGTGCCAGCTCACCCCCGGGCTCCTACGAGCAGTACTTC. Looking up the rest from reference TRBV18 and TRBJ2-7 gives the full variable domain: NAGVMQNPRHLVRRRGQEARLRCSPMKGHSHVYWYRQLPEEGLKFMVYLQKENIIDESGMPKERFSAEFPKEGPSILRIQQVVRGDSAAYFCASSPPGSYEQYFGPGTRLTVT.

This sequence joins TRBV7-9 and TRBJ2-7; possible D gene TRBD1, 5 bases. V was clipped by 2 bases and J by 3 bases, with 14 bases between them. Germline CDR1 reads SEHNR; CDR2 reads FQNEAQ (reference sequence). The CDR3 has 15 amino acids. The CDR3 reads CASSLTAGKVYEQYF. In DNA form, the CDR3 reads TGTGCCAGCAGCTTAACTGCAGGGAAGGTCTACGAGCAGTACTTC.

The genes are TRBV13 and TRBJ2-4; 12 positions agree with TRBD1. The CDR3 loop spans 17 amino acids. Germline V gives CDR1 PRHDT, CDR2 FYEKMQ (reference sequence). V was clipped by 1 base and J by 8 bases; unmatched bases: 9. This CDR3 reads CASSLARDRGQVDIQYF. DNA of the CDR3: TGTGCCAGCAGCTTAGCCCGGGACAGGGGGCAAGTCGACATTCAGTACTTC.

The rearrangement links TRBV13 to TRBJ2-7; 10 nucleotides align to TRBD2. The CDR3 runs 15 residues. Per the germline V gene, CDR1 is PRHDT and CDR2 is FYEKMQ (reference sequence). The V gene end was trimmed by 4 bases and the J gene end by 4 bases; junction bases not matched to a gene: 7. CDR3 coding DNA: TGTGCCAGCAGCTCGTCTCTAGCGGGGGATTACGAGCAGTACTTC. It yields the protein CASSSSLAGDYEQYF. Complete variable domain (other parts from reference TRBV13 and TRBJ2-7): AAGVIQSPRHLIKEKRETATLKCYPIPRHDTVYWYQQGPGQDPQFLISFYEKMQSDKGSIPDRFSAQQFSDYHSELNMSSLELGDSALYFCASSSSLAGDYEQYFGPGTRLTVT.

V usage is TRBV27 and J usage is TRBJ1-4, with 8 nucleotides matching TRBD1. V was clipped by 5 bases and J by 4 bases; unmatched bases: 6. CDR1 MNHEY and CDR2 SMNVEV come from the germline V gene (reference sequence). This CDR3 has 15 amino acids. The CDR3 bases are TGTGCCAGCAGTCCGATAGACAGGGGTAATGAAAAACTGTTTTTT. Amino acids: CASSPIDRGNEKLFF.

The chain links TRBV11-3 to TRBJ1-3; D is unclear. The CDR3 is made up of 15 amino acids. Trimming left V 2 bases short and J 0 bases short, with 8 bases between. Per germline, CDR1 SGHNT and CDR2 YENEEA. DNA of the CDR3: TGTGCCAGCAGCTTACTCGGGAACTCTGGAAACACCATATATTTT. The encoded protein is CASSLLGNSGNTIYF. Looking up the rest from reference TRBV11-3 and TRBJ1-3 gives the full variable domain: EAGVVQSPRYKIIEKKQPVAFWCNPISGHNTLYWYLQNLGQGPELLIRYENEEAVDDSQLPKDRFSAERLKGVDSTLKIQPAELGDSAVYLCASSLLGNSGNTIYFGEGSWLTVV.

This chain joins TRBV18 and TRBJ1-2, with 8 nucleotides matching TRBD1. There are 15 residues in the CDR3. Germline CDR1 is KGHSH and CDR2 is LQKENI. Trimming at V came to 2 bases and at J to 4 bases, leaving 6 bases not matched to a gene. In DNA, the CDR3 is TGTGCCAGCTCACCAACCAGGGGGCCCATCTATGGCTACACCTTC. It specifies CASSPTRGPIYGYTF.

The chain uses TRBV28 and TRBJ2-7, with 7 bases aligning to TRBD1. The CDR3 length is 13 residues. Germline lookup yields CDR1 MDHEN and CDR2 SYDVKM. Unmatched junction bases numbered 3, after V lost 5 bases and J lost 2 bases. The CDR3 sequence is CASSPTGTYEQYF. The CDR3 nucleotides read TGTGCCAGCAGTCCGACAGGGACCTACGAGCAGTACTTC.

V gene TRBV27 combines with J gene TRBJ2-1; TRBD2 might be the D (6 bases). CDR1 is MNHEY and CDR2 is SMNVEV in the germline V gene (reference sequence). The V and J ends lost 0 bases and 0 bases respectively, with 15 bases between them. The CDR3 loop spans 18 amino acids. The CDR3 protein is CASSLSGGPKSSYNEQFF. The CDR3 region has the DNA TGTGCCAGCAGTTTATCGGGAGGACCCAAGAGCTCCTACAATGAGCAGTTCTTC.

The J gene is TRBJ2-7, the V gene TRBV18; 7 nucleotides line up with TRBD1. The CDR3 extends over 14 amino acids. Germline V gene data show CDR1 as KGHSH and CDR2 as LQKENI. Unmatched junction bases numbered 6, after V lost 5 bases and J lost 2 bases. CDR3 sequence: CASSADRTAYEQYF. CDR3 coding DNA: TGTGCCAGCTCAGCGGACAGGACCGCCTACGAGCAGTACTTC.

This clone appeared a few times. This chain joins TRBV9 and TRBJ2-7; D gene uncertain. There are 13 residues in the CDR3. CDR1 is SGDLS and CDR2 is YYNGEE in the germline V gene. V was trimmed by 1 base and J by 5 bases, leaving 10 bases between them. The CDR3 loop is CASSVFYQDEQYF. The CDR3, as DNA: TGTGCCAGCAGCGTATTCTACCAGGACGAGCAGTACTTC.